This T cell receptor (beta chain) was observed in a study of CD8+CD57+ T cells in acquired aplastic anemia. The overall study: The average for DNA from sorted CD4+ and CD8+ cells was roughly 3 ug.

On this clonotype itself: Its target is not known.

Profiles of TCR beta VDJ and CDR3 were generated from a genomic DNA template. Each CDR3 protein is one row after TCRdb ran MiXCR on the reads. The data show approximately 98,000 distinct CDR3 sequences, less than 75% seen once. The CDR3 is 15 amino acids. Germline values: CDR1 WSHSY, CDR2 SAAADI. Deletions cut 4 bases from V and 4 bases from J, with 14 bases between. Findings of the study overall: The number of CD8+ CDR3 sequences shared by patients and controls was roughly 30.

Patients chosen for sequencing had shown CD8+CD57+ cell expansion by flow cytometry. As a group, the patients uniformly had severe acquired aplastic anemia. Each patient gave a blood sample that was collected before any therapy had been received. The clonotype originates from a human donor with aplastic anemia. The J gene is TRBJ1-5, the V gene TRBV10-2; D call uncertain. The specimen was sorted CD4+, CD8+, or CD8+CD57+ T cells (not recorded which) from PBMCs. The CDR3 region has the DNA TGCGCCAGCAGTGTGACGGTAATCCCTAATCAGCCCCAGCATTTT. Protein sequence: CASSVTVIPNQPQHF.